This T cell receptor beta chain was sequenced for a study of graft-versus-host responses after intestinal transplantation. In the case of this clone: Antigen specificity is unknown.

Using immunoSEQ multiplex PCR, the repertoire was profiled, and TCRdb retains in-frame clones only, with some absent. Counted here are fewer than 85,000 clones, about 80% occurring once; the ten biggest clones make up 0.39%. Sample: unstimulated CD4+ T cells sorted from spleen or lymph node cells, taken before transplant. The receptor comes from a human donor who was the organ donor for an intestinal transplant.

CDR3: CASSKQPLAGDTQYF. The CDR3 nucleotides read TGTGCCAGCAGTAAACAGCCCCTAGCGGGGGATACGCAGTATTTT. V is TRBV6-5 and J is TRBJ2-3; 9 nucleotides agree with TRBD2. This CDR3 is 15 amino acids long. V was pared by 5 bases and J by 6 bases, with 9 bases of the junction left unmatched. From germline, CDR1 is MNHEY and CDR2 SVGAGI.